This TCR beta chain was captured by sequencing in a study of CXCR3-negative and CXCR3-positive naive CD8 T cells. Study-wide findings and caveats: Greater hydrophobicity was found in TRB CDR3s of CXCR3-positive naive cells than of CXCR3-negative naive cells. Relative to memory CD8+ cells, whose diversity was much lower, both naive subsets had comparably high diversity. With respect to TRBV-TRBJ usage, naive CXCR3-negative and CXCR3-positive cells were similar; memory differed.

The CDR3 sequence is 16 residues long. Germline loops: CDR1 SGHKS, CDR2 YYEKEE (reference sequence). Via 5' RACE with UMI labels, TRB cDNA libraries were prepared. Reanalyzing the 5' RACE reads, TCRdb keeps one entry per CDR3 protein, without DNA. The sample features tens of thousands of distinct CDR3 sequences, with 0.5% to 0.6% in its top ten. As for this clonotype: Its antigen is not known.

Sequenced input: naive CXCR3+ CD8+ T cells from blood. Stated subset: CD45RO-CCR7+CD27+CD95- naive CD8+ T cells expressing CXCR3 (TNR3+). The rearrangement uses TRBV5-5 and TRBJ2-3. The receptor was isolated from a human donor in good health. Some clones in this sample may be carry-over from other donors' samples. The CDR3 loop reads CASSFGQGASTDTQYF.